A selection of T cell receptor beta chains follows, all from one sample in a study of blood T cell repertoires in COVID-19. The method was immunoSEQ multiplex PCR; TCRdb's version includes in-frame clones alone and lacks a portion of them. The sample contains around 97,000 clones, around nine tenths of which appear only once. The material sequenced was peripheral blood. Receptors were obtained from a middle-aged man in a cohort sampled during active COVID-19. CDR3s include the opening cysteine and the closing phenylalanine or tryptophan. D genes are given only for firm matches. For some rows the clone size is stated as once, few or many, or as a class when expanded; others skip it.

D	V	J	size	CDR3	DNA
TRBD2	TRBV4-2	TRBJ2-1	-	CASSLRAGLGASYEQFF	TGTGCCAGCAGCCTTAGGGCGGGACTAGGGGCGTCCTATGAGCAGTTCTTC
-	TRBV7-9	TRBJ2-2	-	CASSKQRQISNTGELFF	TGTGCCAGCAGCAAACAAAGACAGATATCGAACACCGGGGAGCTGTTTTTT
-	TRBV16	TRBJ1-1	-	CASAFSYLNTEAFF	TGTGCCAGCGCGTTTAGCTATCTGAACACTGAAGCTTTCTTT
-	TRBV5-1	TRBJ2-1	-	CASSFLFARGSNEQFF	TGCGCCAGCAGCTTTCTTTTCGCGAGGGGGAGCAATGAGCAGTTCTTC
TRBD1	TRBV5-8	TRBJ2-1	-	CASSRQGAGYNEQFF	TGTGCCAGCAGCCGACAGGGGGCTGGCTACAATGAGCAGTTCTTC
-	TRBV11-1	TRBJ1-1	-	CASSLARNTEAFF	TGTGCCAGCAGCTTAGCTCGGAACACTGAAGCTTTCTTT
TRBD1	TRBV6-6	TRBJ1-2	-	CASSYSIPGSGGGYTF	TGTGCCAGCAGTTACTCGATTCCCGGCTCAGGGGGGGGCTACACCTTC
TRBD1	TRBV19	TRBJ1-4	-	CASSTDREVGKLFF	TGTGCCAGTAGTACGGACAGGGAAGTTGGAAAACTGTTTTTT
TRBD2	TRBV24-1	TRBJ2-3	-	CATSVVGGRGADTQYF	TGTGCCACCAGTGTTGTCGGGGGGAGGGGAGCAGATACGCAGTATTTT
TRBD1	TRBV7-9	TRBJ1-5	once	CASSTGGYSNQPQHF	TGTGCCAGCAGCACAGGGGGCTATAGCAATCAGCCCCAGCATTTT
TRBD1	TRBV6-1	TRBJ2-6	-	CASSVDRDSGANVLTF	TGTGCCAGCAGTGTTGACAGGGACTCTGGGGCCAACGTCCTGACTTTC
TRBD1	TRBV7-9	TRBJ1-5	-	CASSLHQETGGINQPQHF	TGTGCCAGCAGCTTACATCAAGAGACAGGGGGTATCAATCAGCCCCAGCATTTT
-	TRBV6-5	TRBJ1-4	-	CASRPLQGREKLFF	TGTGCCAGCAGGCCCCTTCAGGGTAGGGAAAAACTGTTTTTT
-	TRBV5-1	TRBJ2-3	-	CASSPQGSTDTQYF	TGCGCCAGCAGCCCACAGGGTAGCACAGATACGCAGTATTTT
TRBD2	TRBV5-4	TRBJ2-3	-	CASSLGQLAGGQDTQYF	TGTGCCAGCAGCTTGGGTCAACTAGCGGGGGGGCAAGATACGCAGTATTTT
-	TRBV5-4	TRBJ1-1	few	CASSFGQGRAEAFF	TGTGCCAGCAGCTTCGGTCAGGGGAGGGCTGAAGCTTTCTTT
TRBD1	TRBV5-4	TRBJ1-2	-	CASSLGAGQANYGYTF	TGTGCCAGCAGCTTGGGCGCTGGACAGGCTAACTATGGCTACACCTTC
-	TRBV5-4	TRBJ2-1	-	CASSPYSGAGAYNEQFF	TGTGCCAGCAGCCCGTATAGCGGTGCCGGCGCCTACAATGAGCAGTTCTTC
-	TRBV3-1/TRBV3-2	TRBJ2-5	once	CASSQAGRETQYF	TGTGCCAGCAGCCAAGCAGGTCGGGAGACCCAGTACTTC
-	TRBV14	TRBJ2-7	-	CASSQVLQGYHEQYF	TGTGCCAGCAGCCAAGTTTTACAGGGTTATCACGAGCAGTACTTC
-	TRBV18	TRBJ2-7	-	CASSPIGQGYEQYF	TGTGCCAGCTCACCGATAGGTCAGGGCTACGAGCAGTACTTC
-	TRBV5-5	TRBJ1-6	-	CASSPEGWGESPLHF	TGTGCCAGCAGCCCCGAGGGCTGGGGAGAGTCACCCCTCCACTTT
-	TRBV2	TRBJ1-4	-	CASKNSPANEKLFF	TGTGCCAGCAAAAACAGCCCTGCTAATGAAAAACTGTTTTTT
-	TRBV2	TRBJ1-1	-	CASSEGAGNTEAFF	TGTGCCAGCAGTGAAGGCGCGGGGAACACTGAAGCTTTCTTT
TRBD2	TRBV7-2	TRBJ2-1	-	CASSKGLVDEQFF	TGTGCCAGCAGCAAGGGACTAGTGGATGAGCAGTTCTTC
TRBD1	TRBV5-1	TRBJ2-3	once	CASSSEGQGWDTQYF	TGCGCCAGCAGTTCTGAGGGACAGGGTTGGGATACGCAGTATTTT